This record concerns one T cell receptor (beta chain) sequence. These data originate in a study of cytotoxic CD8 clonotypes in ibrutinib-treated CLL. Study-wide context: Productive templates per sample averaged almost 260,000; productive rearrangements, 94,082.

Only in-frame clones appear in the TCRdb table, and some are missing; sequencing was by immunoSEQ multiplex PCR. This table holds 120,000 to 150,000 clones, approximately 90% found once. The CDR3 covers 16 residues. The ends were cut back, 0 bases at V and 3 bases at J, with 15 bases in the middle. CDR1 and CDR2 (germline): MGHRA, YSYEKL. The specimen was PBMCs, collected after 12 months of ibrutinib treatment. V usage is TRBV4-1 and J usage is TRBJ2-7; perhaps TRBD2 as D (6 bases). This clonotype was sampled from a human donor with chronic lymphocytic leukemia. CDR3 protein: CASSQEFAGRSYEQYF. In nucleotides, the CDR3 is TGCGCCAGCAGCCAAGAGTTCGCCGGGAGAAGCTACGAGCAGTACTTC.